These 13 T cell receptor beta chains originate from one sample sequenced in a study of shared clonotypes between healthy human individuals. The data were produced by immunoSEQ multiplex PCR, yet TCRdb's version contains in-frame clones alone and is incomplete. This sample yields about half a million clones, of which 70% to 80% are seen a single time; 13% belongs to the top ten. Sequenced input: PBMCs. All receptors derive from a middle-aged woman in good health. Some clones in this sample may be carry-over from other donors' samples.

The table lists this clone with a few counts. The chain has TRBV11-2 and TRBJ1-5; D is possibly TRBD1 (5 bases). This CDR3 region has 15 residues. V lost 6 bases and J lost 5, with 17 bases in between. Germline V CDR1 and CDR2: SGHAT, FQNNGV. CDR3 in amino acids: CASSQFGGWDQPQHF. CDR3 sequence (DNA): TGTGCCAGCAGTCAATTTGGGGGTTGGGATCAGCCCCAGCATTTT.

The chain recombines TRBV30 with TRBJ2-5; 9 nucleotides line up with TRBD1. The trim removed 1 base at V and 4 bases at J, leaving 1 base unmatched. The CDR3 contains 13 residues. CDR1 and CDR2 (germline): GTSNPN, SVGIG (reference sequence). The CDR3 nucleotides are TGTGCCTGGAGTGGGACAGGGGCAGAGACCCAGTACTTC. Protein sequence: CAWSGTGAETQYF.

This clone has at least ten counts. This chain connects TRBV5-5 to TRBJ2-7; D ambiguous. CDR1 and CDR2 (germline): SGHKS, YYEKEE (reference sequence). The CDR3 sequence is 15 residues long. Trimming stripped 0 bases from V and 2 bases from J, with 12 bases between. CDR3 amino acids: CASSLVLTNTYEQYF. Written as DNA, the CDR3 is TGTGCCAGCAGCTTGGTGTTAACAAATACCTACGAGCAGTACTTC. The entire variable domain, with the rest obtained from reference TRBV5-5 and TRBJ2-7, is as follows: DAGVTQSPTHLIKTRGQQVTLRCSPISGHKSVSWYQQVLGQGPQFIFQYYEKEERGRGNFPDRFSARQFPNYSSELNVNALLLGDSALYLCASSLVLTNTYEQYFGPGTRLTVT.

The chain employs TRBV18 and TRBJ1-5, with unresolved D. The CDR3 loop spans 13 amino acids. Between the trimmed V and J ends, which lost 7 bases and 5 bases, there was a span of 12 bases. Germline values: CDR1 KGHSH, CDR2 LQKENI. DNA for the CDR3: TGTGCCAGCTGCCCGGAGGCAGATCAGCCCCAGCATTTT. Protein: CASCPEADQPQHF. The full variable domain, with the rest looked up from reference TRBV18 and TRBJ1-5, is NAGVMQNPRHLVRRRGQEARLRCSPMKGHSHVYWYRQLPEEGLKFMVYLQKENIIDESGMPKERFSAEFPKEGPSILRIQQVVRGDSAAYFCASCPEADQPQHFGDGTRLSIL.

There are many counts of this clone. The J gene is TRBJ2-7, the V gene TRBV5-4; a possible D gene is TRBD2 (5 bases). The germline CDR1 and CDR2 sequences are SGHNT and YYREEE (reference sequence). This CDR3 region has 16 residues. V was clipped by 0 bases and J by 2 bases, with 15 bases between them. CDR3 DNA: TGTGCCAGCAGCTTGGAAAGGACTGTAGAAGCCTACGAGCAGTACTTC. Translated: CASSLERTVEAYEQYF.

This chain links TRBV6-1 with TRBJ2-1; weak D call: TRBD1 (6 bases). The CDR3 has 11 amino acids. V lost 1 base and J 14 bases, leaving 9 bases between the germline ends. Looked up from germline, CDR1 is MNHNS and CDR2 is SASEGT. The CDR3 region is CASSEGDRKFF. Written as DNA, the CDR3 is TGTGCCAGCAGTGAAGGTGACAGGAAGTTCTTC.

In this sample, this clone turned up once. This chain connects TRBV6-5 to TRBJ2-5; a possible D gene is TRBD2 (6 bases). Germline V gives CDR1 MNHEY, CDR2 SVGAGI. This CDR3 contains 13 residues. Trimming stripped 4 bases from V and 5 bases from J, with 11 bases between. CDR3 protein: CASSSPLAETQYF. As DNA, the CDR3 is TGTGCCAGCAGTTCCCCCCTAGCGGAGACCCAGTACTTC.

This clone was found once. This sequence joins TRBV4-3 and TRBJ2-5; 8 nucleotides line up with TRBD1. The DNA end is more similar to TRBJ2-7, so the J call may be wrong. Germline V gene sequence: CDR1 LGHNA, CDR2 YSLEER. The CDR3 length is 14 residues. CDR3 sequence: CASSHNRGEYEQYF. The CDR3 bases are TGCGCCAGCAGCCATAACAGGGGGGAGTACGAGCAGTACTTC.

This chain connects TRBV10-1 to TRBJ2-2; the D is unclear. Per the germline V gene, CDR1 is WNHNN and CDR2 is SYGVQD (reference sequence). V lost 3 bases to trimming and J lost 6 bases, with 17 bases between them. The CDR3 is 16 amino acids. CDR3 residues: CASSDSRAPGPGELFF. The DNA of the CDR3 is TGCGCCAGCAGTGACTCCCGAGCCCCAGGCCCCGGGGAGCTGTTTTTT.

This sequence joins TRBV28 and TRBJ2-1, with D perhaps matching TRBD1 (6 bases). CDR3 length: 15 amino acids. CDR1 and CDR2 (germline): MDHEN, SYDVKM. Trimming stripped 1 base from V and 5 bases from J, with 12 bases between. The CDR3 sequence is CASSLYRAGNNEQFF. CDR3 nucleotide sequence: TGTGCCAGCAGTTTATACAGGGCAGGGAACAATGAGCAGTTCTTC.

The CDR3: CASSPIGLQTSGSYEQFF. The CDR3 bases are TGTGCCAGTAGCCCCATAGGCCTCCAGACTAGCGGGAGCTATGAGCAGTTCTTC. This chain connects TRBV19 to TRBJ2-1, with TRBD2 matching over 12 bases. This CDR3 is built from 18 residues. Germline CDR1 is LNHDA and CDR2 is SQIVND (reference sequence). The trim removed 6 bases at V and 8 bases at J, leaving 17 bases unmatched. The entire variable domain, with the rest obtained from reference TRBV19 and TRBJ2-1, is as follows: DGGITQSPKYLFRKEGQNVTLSCEQNLNHDAMYWYRQDPGQGLRLIYYSQIVNDFQKGDIAEGYSVSREKKESFPLTVTSAQKNPTAFYLCASSPIGLQTSGSYEQFFGPGTRLTVL.

The chain couples TRBV19 to TRBJ1-4, with TRBD1 matching 8 bases. V gave up 6 bases and J gave up 0 bases; unmatched junction bases: 9. This CDR3 is built from 17 residues. The germline CDR1 and CDR2 sequences are LNHDA and SQIVND (reference sequence). CDR3 sequence reads: CASRLTGGGATNEKLFF. The CDR3 DNA reads TGTGCCAGTAGGCTTACAGGGGGGGGAGCAACTAATGAAAAACTGTTTTTT. Full variable domain (remainder filled in from reference TRBV19 and TRBJ1-4): DGGITQSPKYLFRKEGQNVTLSCEQNLNHDAMYWYRQDPGQGLRLIYYSQIVNDFQKGDIAEGYSVSREKKESFPLTVTSAQKNPTAFYLCASRLTGGGATNEKLFFGSGTQLSVL.

This chain connects TRBV2 to TRBJ2-2, with 11 bases lining up with TRBD1. The trim removed 8 bases at V and 5 bases at J, leaving 4 bases unmatched. CDR3 size: 14 residues. Germline assignment: CDR1 SNHLY and CDR2 FYNNEI. The CDR3 region has the DNA TGTGCCAGCGGGACAGGGGGGGGGACCGGGGAGCTGTTTTTT. It codes for CASGTGGGTGELFF.